The clone carrying this TCR beta chain was picked up a small number of times. The antigen is not known. This sample was included in a study of T-cell memory formation after mild COVID-19. Across the study: Across donors, TCR clusters were largely donor specific.

This CDR3 spans 14 amino acids. The V end lost 3 bases, the J end lost 0 bases, and 8 bases lay between the germline ends. Per germline, CDR1 KGHSH and CDR2 LQKENI. TCRdb re-analysed the 5' RACE reads in MiXCR, keeping a single row per CDR3 protein. The data hold a few hundred thousand distinct CDR3 sequences, with about a fifth observed a single time. Overall study results and limits: Proof of SARS-CoV-2 specificity was absent for the second-wave clones that crested on day 37. Clones contracting day 15 to 85 were balanced CD4/CD8; later expanders leaned CD4+. CD4+ contracting clones were mainly CM and EM; CD8+ ones, EMRA.

The chain carries TRBV18 and TRBJ2-5, with a possible D match to TRBD1 (5 bases). This receptor was obtained from an adult woman who had mild COVID-19 (a few samples of this study predate the infection). Cell type and time point are not known. The sequencing sample was made of PBMCs or a T cell subset sorted from them (not recorded which). The CDR3 coding sequence is TGTGCCAGCTCACCGACAGTGGACCAAGAGACCCAGTACTTC. Translating gives CASSPTVDQETQYF.